The 8 T cell receptor beta chains below all came from one sample that was sequenced in a study of T cell repertoires in cytomegalovirus infection. TCRdb used MiXCR to reprocess the reads, holding one entry per CDR3 protein. The sample has approximately 1,000,000 distinct CDR3 sequences, roughly 31% seen once. No antigen is known for these receptors. Sequencing was performed on cultured CD8+ T cells from PBMCs, taken from culture after CMV antigen stimulation. All receptors come from a human donor in good health (CMV status not recorded). Some clones in this sample may be carry-over from other donors' samples.

This clonotype was recorded many times. This chain uses TRBV11-3 with TRBJ2-7; 9 positions match TRBD1. The CDR3 runs 16 residues. With V trimmed by 1 base and J by 3 bases, 7 bases remained unmatched. Per germline, CDR1 SGHNT and CDR2 YENEEA. CDR3 loop: CASSLAYGTGIYEQYF. In DNA form, the CDR3 reads TGTGCCAGCAGCTTAGCCTACGGGACAGGGATCTACGAGCAGTACTTC.

This clonotype has only a few counts. The chain links TRBV20-1 to TRBJ1-2; the D gene is possibly TRBD1 (5 bases). The V and J ends lost 1 base and 2 bases respectively, with 11 bases between them. This CDR3 spans 14 amino acids. Germline CDR1 and CDR2: DFQATT and SNEGSKA (reference sequence). CDR3 coding DNA: TGCAGTGCTAGAGGGCGACAGTCCAACTATGGCTACACCTTC. It encodes CSARGRQSNYGYTF.

At least ten counts were recorded for this clonotype. The chain is built from TRBV14 and TRBJ1-1, with D possibly matching TRBD1 (6 bases). The V gene lost 4 bases and the J gene lost 4 bases, with 16 bases spanning the gap. This CDR3 is built from 15 residues. Germline CDR1 reads SGHDN; CDR2 reads FVKESK. The CDR3 sequence: CASSLLRGPSTEAFF. The CDR3, as DNA: TGTGCCAGCAGCCTCCTCCGGGGGCCTAGCACTGAAGCTTTCTTT. Based on the CDR3 plus reference TRBV14 and TRBJ1-1, the full variable domain is EAGVTQFPSHSVIEKGQTVTLRCDPISGHDNLYWYRRVMGKEIKFLLHFVKESKQDESGMPNNRFLAERTGGTYSTLKVQPAELEDSGVYFCASSLLRGPSTEAFFGQGTRLTVV.

Only a few counts were recorded for this clonotype. V and J are TRBV7-9 and TRBJ2-4, with D perhaps being TRBD1 or TRBD2 (5 bases each). Germline CDR1 is SEHNR and CDR2 is FQNEAQ (reference sequence). This CDR3 is 14 amino acids long. V lost 5 bases, J lost 6 bases, and 14 bases lay in between. The chain's CDR3 is CASSPRERGNIQYF. Here the CDR3 DNA reads TGTGCCAGCAGCCCGAGAGAGAGGGGAAACATTCAGTACTTC. The whole variable domain, filled in from reference TRBV7-9 and TRBJ2-4, reads DTGVSQNPRHKITKRGQNVTFRCDPISEHNRLYWYRQTLGQGPEFLTYFQNEAQLEKSRLLSDRFSAERPKGSFSTLEIQRTEQGDSAMYLCASSPRERGNIQYFGAGTRLSVL.

This clonotype was seen more than once but under ten times. The chain carries TRBV7-9 and TRBJ2-4; D tentatively fits TRBD1 or TRBD2 (5 bases each). The CDR3 loop spans 16 amino acids. V lost 1 base and J 3 bases, leaving 13 bases between the germline ends. The V gene's germline CDR1 is SEHNR and CDR2 FQNEAQ (reference sequence). The CDR3 bases are TGTGCCAGCAGCTTAGAAGTGGGGGAATTCAAAAACATTCAGTACTTC. Protein: CASSLEVGEFKNIQYF.

The chain carries TRBV29-1 and TRBJ2-1; D possibly matches TRBD1 or TRBD2 (5 bases each). Trimming removed 7 bases from V and 5 bases from J, with 18 bases in between. Germline V gene sequence: CDR1 SQVTM, CDR2 ANQGSEA. The length of the CDR3 is 14 residues. CDR3 bases: TGCAGCGCTAGGGACCTCGACTTTGACAATGAGCAGTTCTTC. It translates to CSARDLDFDNEQFF.

This clonotype has ten or more counts. The chain employs TRBV3-1 and TRBJ1-4; no clear D gene. CDR1 and CDR2 from the germline V gene are LGHDT and YNNKEL (reference sequence). The germline V and J ends were trimmed by 4 bases and 5 bases, with 14 bases remaining between them. This CDR3 has 15 amino acids. CDR3: CASSPFGSGNEKLFF. For the CDR3, the DNA is TGTGCCAGCAGCCCGTTCGGCAGTGGAAATGAAAAACTGTTTTTT.

This clonotype occurred many times. This chain joins TRBV7-2 and TRBJ1-2; maybe TRBD1 (5 bases). The CDR3 extends over 15 amino acids. Germline CDR1 is SGHTA and CDR2 is FQGNSA. With 6 bases removed from V and 0 bases from J, the gap between germline ends came to 14 bases. The DNA for the CDR3 is TGTGCCAGCAGGGACATTCATGAAGCTAACTATGGCTACACCTTC. This encodes CASRDIHEANYGYTF. The whole variable domain, filled in from reference TRBV7-2 and TRBJ1-2, reads GAGVSQSPSNKVTEKGKDVELRCDPISGHTALYWYRQSLGQGLEFLIYFQGNSAPDKSGLPSDRFSAERTGGSVSTLTIQRTQQEDSAVYLCASRDIHEANYGYTFGSGTRLTVV.